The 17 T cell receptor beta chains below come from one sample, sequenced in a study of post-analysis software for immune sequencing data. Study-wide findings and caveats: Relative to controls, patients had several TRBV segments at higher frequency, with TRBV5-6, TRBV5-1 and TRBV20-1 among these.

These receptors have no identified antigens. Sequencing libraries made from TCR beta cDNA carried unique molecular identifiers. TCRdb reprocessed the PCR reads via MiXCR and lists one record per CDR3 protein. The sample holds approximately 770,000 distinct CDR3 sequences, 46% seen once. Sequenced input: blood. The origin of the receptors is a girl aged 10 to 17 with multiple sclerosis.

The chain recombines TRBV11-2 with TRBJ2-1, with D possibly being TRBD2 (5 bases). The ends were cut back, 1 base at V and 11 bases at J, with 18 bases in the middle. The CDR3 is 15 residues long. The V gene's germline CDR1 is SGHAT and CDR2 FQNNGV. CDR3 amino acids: CASSLGGLALIQQFF. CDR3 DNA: TGTGCCAGCAGCTTAGGTGGTCTAGCACTGATCCAGCAGTTCTTC.

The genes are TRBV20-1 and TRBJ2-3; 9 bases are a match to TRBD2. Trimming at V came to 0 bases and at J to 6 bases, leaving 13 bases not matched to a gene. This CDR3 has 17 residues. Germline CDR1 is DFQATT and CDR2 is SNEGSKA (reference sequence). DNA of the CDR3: TGCAGTGCTAGAGATCTATTTAGCGGGAGTAGTAGGGATACGCAGTATTTT. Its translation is CSARDLFSGSSRDTQYF.

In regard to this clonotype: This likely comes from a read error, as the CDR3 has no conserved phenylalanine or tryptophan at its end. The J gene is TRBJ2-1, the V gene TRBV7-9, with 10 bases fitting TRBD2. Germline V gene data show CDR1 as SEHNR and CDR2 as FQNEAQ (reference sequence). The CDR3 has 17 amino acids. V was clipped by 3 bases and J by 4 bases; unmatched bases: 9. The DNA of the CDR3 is TGTGCCAGCAGCTTTGGCTCCCTAGCGGGAGAGTACAATGAGCAGTTCTTG. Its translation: CASSFGSLAGEYNEQFL.

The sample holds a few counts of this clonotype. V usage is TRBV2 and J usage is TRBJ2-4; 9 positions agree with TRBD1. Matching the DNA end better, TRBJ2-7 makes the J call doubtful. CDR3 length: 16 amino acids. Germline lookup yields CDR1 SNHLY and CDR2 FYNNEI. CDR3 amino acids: CASSEAGTGMGYEQYF. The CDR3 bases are TGTGCCAGCAGTGAAGCCGGGACAGGGATGGGATACGAGCAGTACTTC.

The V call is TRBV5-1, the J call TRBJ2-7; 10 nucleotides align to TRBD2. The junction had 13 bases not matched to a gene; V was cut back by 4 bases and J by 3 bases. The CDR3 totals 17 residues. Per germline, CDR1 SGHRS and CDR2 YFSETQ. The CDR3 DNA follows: TGCGCCAGCAGCCCGGACCCTAGCGGGAGCCCTAACTACGAGCAGTACTTC. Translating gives CASSPDPSGSPNYEQYF. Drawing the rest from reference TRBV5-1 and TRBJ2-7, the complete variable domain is KAGVTQTPRYLIKTRGQQVTLSCSPISGHRSVSWYQQTPGQGLQFLFEYFSETQRNKGNFPGRFSGRQFSNSRSEMNVSTLELGDSALYLCASSPDPSGSPNYEQYFGPGTRLTVT.

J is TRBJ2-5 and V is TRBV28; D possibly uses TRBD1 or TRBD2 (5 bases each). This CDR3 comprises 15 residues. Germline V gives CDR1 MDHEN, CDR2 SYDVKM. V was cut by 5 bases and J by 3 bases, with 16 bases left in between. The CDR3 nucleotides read TGTGCCAGCAGTCCTCTCCGGGACCGAAAAGAGACCCAGTACTTC. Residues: CASSPLRDRKETQYF. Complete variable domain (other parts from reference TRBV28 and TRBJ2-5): DVKVTQSSRYLVKRTGEKVFLECVQDMDHENMFWYRQDPGLGLRLIYFSYDVKMKEKGDIPEGYSVSREKKERFSLILESASTNQTSMYLCASSPLRDRKETQYFGPGTRLLVL.

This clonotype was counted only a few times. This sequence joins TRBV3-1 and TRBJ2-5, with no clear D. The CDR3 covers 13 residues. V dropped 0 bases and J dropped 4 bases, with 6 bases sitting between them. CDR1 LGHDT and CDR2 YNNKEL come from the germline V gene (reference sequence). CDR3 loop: CASSQEVGETQYF. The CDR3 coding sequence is TGTGCCAGCAGCCAAGAGGTAGGAGAGACCCAGTACTTC.

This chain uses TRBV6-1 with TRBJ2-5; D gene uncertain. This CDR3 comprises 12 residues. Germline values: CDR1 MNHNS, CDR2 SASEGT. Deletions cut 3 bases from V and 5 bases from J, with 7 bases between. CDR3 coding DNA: TGTGCCAGCAGTGATAATAGGGAGACCCAGTACTTC. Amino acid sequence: CASSDNRETQYF.

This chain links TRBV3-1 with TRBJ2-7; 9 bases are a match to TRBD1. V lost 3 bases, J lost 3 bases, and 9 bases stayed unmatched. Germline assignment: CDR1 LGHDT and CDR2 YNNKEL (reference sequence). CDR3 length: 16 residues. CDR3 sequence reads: CASSQSSGQGLYEQYF. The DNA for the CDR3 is TGTGCCAGCAGCCAGAGCTCGGGACAGGGTCTCTACGAGCAGTACTTC.

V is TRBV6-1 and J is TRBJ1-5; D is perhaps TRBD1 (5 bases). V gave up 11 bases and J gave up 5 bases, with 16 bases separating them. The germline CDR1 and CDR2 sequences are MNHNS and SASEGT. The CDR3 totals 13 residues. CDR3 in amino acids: CAGTQGMDQPQHF. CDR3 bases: TGTGCCGGCACTCAGGGCATGGATCAGCCCCAGCATTTT.

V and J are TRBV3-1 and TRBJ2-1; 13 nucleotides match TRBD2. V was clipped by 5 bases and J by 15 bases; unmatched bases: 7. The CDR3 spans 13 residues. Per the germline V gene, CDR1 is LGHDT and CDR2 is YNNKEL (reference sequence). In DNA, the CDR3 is TGTGCCAGCAGCTTCCGGACTAGCGGGAGATCGTTCTTC. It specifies CASSFRTSGRSFF.

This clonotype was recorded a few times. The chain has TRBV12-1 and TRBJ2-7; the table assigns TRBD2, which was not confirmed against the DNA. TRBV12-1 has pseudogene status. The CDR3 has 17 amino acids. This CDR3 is CASSPIGLALTGDEQYF. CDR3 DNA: TGTGCCAGCAGCCCCATTGGACTAGCCCTGACAGGAGATGAGCAGTACTTC.

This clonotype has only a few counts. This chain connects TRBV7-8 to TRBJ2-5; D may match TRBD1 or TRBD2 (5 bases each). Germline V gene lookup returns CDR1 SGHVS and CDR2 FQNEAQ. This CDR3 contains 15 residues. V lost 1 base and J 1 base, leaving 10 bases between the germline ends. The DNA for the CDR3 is TGTGCCAGCAGCTTAGGAGGGGCCACCCAAGAGACCCAGTACTTC. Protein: CASSLGGATQETQYF.

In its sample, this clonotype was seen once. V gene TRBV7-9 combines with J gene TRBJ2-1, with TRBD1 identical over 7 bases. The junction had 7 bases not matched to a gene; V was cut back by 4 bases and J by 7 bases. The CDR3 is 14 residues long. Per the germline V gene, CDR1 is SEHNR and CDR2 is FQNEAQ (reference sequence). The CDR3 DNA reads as TGTGCCAGCAGCTACTCCGACAGGGTGAATGAGCAGTTCTTC. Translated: CASSYSDRVNEQFF. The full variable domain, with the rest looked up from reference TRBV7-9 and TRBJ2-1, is DTGVSQNPRHKITKRGQNVTFRCDPISEHNRLYWYRQTLGQGPEFLTYFQNEAQLEKSRLLSDRFSAERPKGSFSTLEIQRTEQGDSAMYLCASSYSDRVNEQFFGPGTRLTVL.

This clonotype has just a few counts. The CDR3 loop reads CASSVGGAVTYEQYF. The CDR3 region has the DNA TGTGCCAGCAGCGTAGGGGGAGCGGTGACCTACGAGCAGTACTTC. This chain joins TRBV9 and TRBJ2-7, with D possibly TRBD2 on 5 matching bases. This CDR3 comprises 15 residues. Germline V gene sequence: CDR1 SGDLS, CDR2 YYNGEE. V was pared by 0 bases and J by 2 bases, with 12 bases between. Full variable domain (rest looked up from reference TRBV9 and TRBJ2-7): DSGVTQTPKHLITATGQRVTLRCSPRSGDLSVYWYQQSLDQGLQFLIQYYNGEERAKGNILERFSAQQFPDLHSELNLSSLELGDSALYFCASSVGGAVTYEQYFGPGTRLTVT.

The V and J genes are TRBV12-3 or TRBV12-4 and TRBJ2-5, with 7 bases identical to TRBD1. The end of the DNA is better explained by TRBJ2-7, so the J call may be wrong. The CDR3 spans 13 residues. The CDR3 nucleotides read TGTGCCAGCAGTGTACACAGGGGTTACGAGCAGTACTTC. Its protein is CASSVHRGYEQYF.

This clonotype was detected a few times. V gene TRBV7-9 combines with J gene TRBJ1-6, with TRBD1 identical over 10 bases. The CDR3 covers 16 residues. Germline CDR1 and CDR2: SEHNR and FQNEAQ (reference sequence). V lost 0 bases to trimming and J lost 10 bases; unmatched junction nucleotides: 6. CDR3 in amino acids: CASSLASGTGDSPLHF. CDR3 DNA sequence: TGTGCCAGCAGCTTAGCTTCAGGGACAGGGGACTCACCCCTCCACTTT.